The sequence of this T cell receptor beta chain was determined in a study of CD8 T cells in ankylosing spondylitis. Germline lookup yields CDR1 MGHRA and CDR2 YSYEKL. The CDR3 is 15 amino acids. V lost 2 bases and J lost 0, with 11 bases in between. TCRdb re-called the 5' RACE reads with MiXCR, one entry per CDR3 protein. Of roughly 230,000 distinct CDR3 sequences detected, 18% appear once; the ten largest clones hold around 30%. This clonotype showed up just a few times. The rearrangement links TRBV4-1 to TRBJ2-7; tentative D call: TRBD1 (6 bases). Sequenced input: blood, either unsorted or a sorted T cell fraction (not recorded which). The clonotype was recovered from a male donor with ankylosing spondylitis or in good health (not recorded which). The CDR3 DNA follows: TGCGCCAGCAGCCAATCGGGACACAGCTCCTACGAGCAGTACTTC. Translated, it gives CASSQSGHSSYEQYF.